Given below is one TCR beta chain in context. Its antigen is currently not known. Base qualities are not provided; no much larger clone lies one nucleotide away. Looking up the germline V gene yields CDR1 ENHRY and CDR2 SYGVKD. The CDR3 runs 16 amino acids, cysteine and phenylalanine included. The entry retains the CDR3 DNA only, 48 bases that are in frame from base 1. V and J are trimmed by 0 bases and 4 bases, and the gene matches miss 6 bases of the junction. The data are from a study of blood T cell repertoires in COVID-19 (dated by TCRdb to about 2020). Turning to the overall study: Samples covering the acute and convalescent phases of COVID-19 were provided by collaborators in the United States, Italy and Spain. The prospective study material was composed of cDNA or gDNA derived from T cells, B-cell-depleted T cells, or PBMCs. Deeply sampled blood TCRbeta repertoires from subjects exposed to, actively infected with, or recovered from COVID-19 were included in the dataset. A freely available public database, intended as a resource for researchers studying the immune response to SARS-CoV-2, is where the repertoires were released. Samples came from the ongoing ImmuneRACE study (first 160 participants) plus 1,254 subjects from 6 global collaborators. Nearly every sample came with metadata listing a de-identified subject ID, COVID-19 status, age in years and sex. Where available, HLA class I and class II types were obtained from metadata supplied by the sample provider rather than from assay-based typing.

Whole blood was collected in K2EDTA tubes by collaborating institutions according to the institutions' own protocols. For TCRbeta analysis, collaborator samples were shipped as frozen whole blood, as isolated PBMCs, or as DNA extracted from either sample type. What the authors observed across the whole study: Clinical and demographic metadata were provided uncurated, with the amount varying by source and participant.

The immunoSEQ Assay, a bias-controlled multiplex PCR, was used to amplify TCRbeta CDR3 regions from genomic DNA. Per the source publication's procedure: Nucleated cell counts per sample were estimated from amplification of reference gene primers within the assay. Sequence reads were collapsed and filtered to measure the absolute abundance of every unique TCRbeta CDR3 rearrangement. For each sample, productive Simpson clonality was calculated by taking the square root of Simpson's diversity index across productive rearrangements. This is the immuneACCESS table as TCRdb keeps it, with only in-frame sequences that have V and J called. A part of the clones is gone; compared with another copy, unresolved V genes explain less than half, and the rest is unexplained. The D gene and trimming were derived from the DNA, and the V and J assignments and clone size from that table. The sample includes about 160,000 clones, with around 80% observed a single time. The ten largest clones take up 22% of the sample.

Material for sequencing was peripheral blood. The V gene is TRBV10-3 and the J gene is TRBJ2-4; 7 bases in the middle match TRBD2. This sequence originates from a woman of 80 years or more with acute or convalescent COVID-19. The nucleotide sequence reads as follows: TGTGCCATCAGTGAGTCACCGGGAGGATCGAAAAACATTCAGTACTTC. It specifies CAISESPGGSKNIQYF.